The 2 T cell receptor beta chains given below trace back to one sample, sequenced in a study of blood T cell repertoires in COVID-19. Generated by immunoSEQ multiplex PCR, the TCRdb table keeps only in-frame clones and is missing some. Here the sample spans under 300,000 clones, about 86% being singletons. Sequences were obtained from peripheral blood. The receptors originated from a woman aged 25 to 39 with COVID-19, enrolled during active disease.

CDR3 nucleotide sequence: TGTGCCAGTAAGCTAGCGGGGGTCACAGATACGCAGTATTTT. Its protein is CASKLAGVTDTQYF. This chain connects TRBV19 to TRBJ2-3, with 10 bases matching TRBD2. J lost 2 bases, V lost 7 bases, and 3 bases had no gene match. The CDR3 loop spans 14 amino acids. Germline V gene data show CDR1 as LNHDA and CDR2 as SQIVND (reference sequence).

CDR3 bases: TGTGCCAGCAGGACGGGACACCCCAGCGGTGGCTACACCTTC. Protein sequence: CASRTGHPSGGYTF. V usage is TRBV6-5 and J usage is TRBJ1-2; TRBD1 is a possible D gene (6 bases). The CDR3 length is 14 residues. V lost 6 bases and J 7 bases, leaving 18 bases between the germline ends. The germline V gene encodes CDR1 MNHEY and CDR2 SVGAGI.